This TCR beta chain was profiled in a study of T cell responses to AZD1222 COVID-19 vaccine. General study points: Repertoires in all cases were sampled only once the peak T cell response had passed. White British donors predominated, females outnumbered males, and clonal diversity was possibly underestimated. Targets within unmutated variant regions were reportedly found for nearly half of spike-specific TCRs.

CDR3 length: 16 residues. In germline, CDR1 is LGHNA, CDR2 YSLEER. V shed 3 bases and J 2 bases; nucleotides not matched to a gene: 3. To note about this clone: What it recognizes is unknown.

Method: immunoSEQ multiplex PCR; TCRdb's copy keeps in-frame clones and lacks some. The sample lists 100,000 to 150,000 clones, over 75% seen once, with approximately 8% in the top ten. The gene calls are TRBV4-3 and TRBJ2-1; 11 bases match TRBD2. The clonotype was recovered from an adult in good health. The source material was peripheral blood, sampled on day 0 of AZD1222 vaccination. DNA for the CDR3: TGCGCCAGCAGCCAGGTACTAGCGGGAGCCTACAATGAGCAGTTCTTC. Protein sequence: CASSQVLAGAYNEQFF.